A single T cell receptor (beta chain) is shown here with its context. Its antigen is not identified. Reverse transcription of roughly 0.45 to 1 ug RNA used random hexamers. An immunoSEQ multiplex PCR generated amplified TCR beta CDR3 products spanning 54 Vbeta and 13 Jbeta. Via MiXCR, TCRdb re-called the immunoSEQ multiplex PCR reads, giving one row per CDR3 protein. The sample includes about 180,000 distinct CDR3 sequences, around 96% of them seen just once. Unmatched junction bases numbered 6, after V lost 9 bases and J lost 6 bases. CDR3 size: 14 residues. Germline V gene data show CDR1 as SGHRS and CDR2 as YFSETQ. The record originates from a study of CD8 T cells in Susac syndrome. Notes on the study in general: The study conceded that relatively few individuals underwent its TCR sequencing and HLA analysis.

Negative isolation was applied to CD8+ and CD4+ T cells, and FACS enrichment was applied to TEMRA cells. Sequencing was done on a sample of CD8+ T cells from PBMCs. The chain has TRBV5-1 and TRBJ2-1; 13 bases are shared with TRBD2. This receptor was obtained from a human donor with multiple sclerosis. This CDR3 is CATQLAGGPNEQFF. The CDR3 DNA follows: TGCGCCACCCAACTAGCGGGAGGGCCCAATGAGCAGTTCTTC.